These T cell receptor beta chains were read from a single sample in a study of CD8 T cells in Susac syndrome. TCRdb reprocessed the immunoSEQ multiplex PCR reads with MiXCR, giving one entry per CDR3 protein. The profile shows hundreds of thousands of distinct CDR3 sequences, about 93% of them singletons. Sequencing input: CD8+ T cells from PBMCs. The receptors were sampled from a human donor with multiple sclerosis. Each CDR3 is given with its conserved first and last residue. Each record gives: D gene, V gene, J gene, clone size, CDR3 DNA, CDR3 protein. D genes are given only for firm matches. Clone size is shown for a subset of rows, as once, few, many or a class of expanded clone.

TRBD1	TRBV15	TRBJ2-7	.	TGTGCCACCAGCAGAAGTGAGGGGGCGGCCCCCTACGAGCAGTACTTC	CATSRSEGAAPYEQYF
.	TRBV12-3/TRBV12-4	TRBJ2-7	.	TGTGCCAGCGGACACCTCTACGAGCAGTACTTC	CASGHLYEQYF
.	TRBV9	TRBJ2-7	.	TGTGCCAGCAGCGGAGAAGCTACTTCCTACGAGCAGTACTTC	CASSGEATSYEQYF
TRBD1	TRBV27	TRBJ1-6	.	TGTGCCAGCAGTTTGGGGGACAGTCACTCCTATAATTCACCCCTCCACTTT	CASSLGDSHSYNSPLHF
.	TRBV11-2	TRBJ2-1	.	TGTGCCAGCAGCTTAGGGGCAGCTTCCTACAATGAGCAGTTCTTC	CASSLGAASYNEQFF
TRBD2	TRBV29-1	TRBJ2-1	.	TGCAGCGTTGGGGCCGGGACTAGCGCACTTCTTAGCTCCTACAATGAGCAGTTCTTC	CSVGAGTSALLSSYNEQFF
TRBD2	TRBV20-1	TRBJ2-1	.	TGCAGTGCTAGCGCTAGCGGGGGGATTAGCTCCTACAATGAGCAGTTCTTC	CSASASGGISSYNEQFF
.	TRBV12-3/TRBV12-4	TRBJ1-5	.	TGTGCCAGCAGTTTAGCGGTTGGCAGGGATAGCAATCAGCCCCAGCATTTT	CASSLAVGRDSNQPQHF
.	TRBV4-1	TRBJ1-1	.	TGCGCCAGCAGCCATCACGGACCCGGTCGGAACACTGAAGCTTTCTTT	CASSHHGPGRNTEAFF
TRBD1	TRBV11-1	TRBJ2-1	.	TGTGCCAGCAGCTTGGACAGGAGCTCCTACAATGAGCAGTTCTTC	CASSLDRSSYNEQFF
.	TRBV7-9	TRBJ2-1	.	TGTGCCAGCAGCTCCTCTCCTGGCAATGAGCAGTTCTTC	CASSSSPGNEQFF
.	TRBV4-1	TRBJ2-7	few	TGCGCCAGCAGCCAAGAGGCCTACTCCTACGAGCAGTACTTC	CASSQEAYSYEQYF
.	TRBV12-3/TRBV12-4	TRBJ1-4	.	TGTGCCAGCAGCCCCCGTACAGGAGAAAAACTGTTTTTT	CASSPRTGEKLFF
.	TRBV5-1	TRBJ2-7	.	TGCGCCAGCAGCTTGGAGGGACACCATGCCTACGAGCAGTACTTC	CASSLEGHHAYEQYF
.	TRBV7-8	TRBJ2-6	.	TGTGCCAGCAGCTTACCTCTAAATGACGCGGACTTCTCTGGGGCCAACGTCCTGACTTTC	CASSLPLNDADFSGANVLTF
.	TRBV20-1	TRBJ2-5	.	TGCAGTGCTAGAGACAGGTACCAAGAGACCCAGTACTTC	CSARDRYQETQYF
.	TRBV9	TRBJ2-5	.	TGTGCCAGCAGCGTCGCGGGGAAAGAGACCCAGTACTTC	CASSVAGKETQYF
.	TRBV7-3	TRBJ2-1	.	TGTGCCAGCAGCCTCTTAGAGGGGGGCTACAATGAGCAGTTCTTC	CASSLLEGGYNEQFF
.	TRBV12-3/TRBV12-4	TRBJ1-2	.	TGTGCCAGCAGTTGGGCCGGGGGCGGCTATGGCTACACCTTC	CASSWAGGGYGYTF
.	TRBV24-1	TRBJ1-2	.	TGTGCCACCAGTGATACAGACAGTAACTATGGCTACACCTTC	CATSDTDSNYGYTF
TRBD2	TRBV10-3	TRBJ2-3	once	TGTGCCATCAGTGCAATCCTAGCGGGGGATACGCAGTATTTT	CAISAILAGDTQYF
.	TRBV5-6	TRBJ2-7	.	TGTGCCAGCAGCTGGGGAACCGGAGGGGAGCAGTACTTC	CASSWGTGGEQYF
.	TRBV7-9	TRBJ1-5	.	TGTGCCAGCAGCCATTCGGGGGGACATCAGCCCCAGCATTTT	CASSHSGGHQPQHF
TRBD2	TRBV4-2	TRBJ2-3	.	TGTGCCAGCAGCCTTATAGCGGGGGAGGCAGATACGCAGTATTTT	CASSLIAGEADTQYF
TRBD2	TRBV12-3/TRBV12-4	TRBJ2-3	.	TGTGCCAGTCTAGCGGCTAGCACAGATACGCAGTATTTT	CASLAASTDTQYF
.	TRBV27	TRBJ2-3	.	TGTGCCAGCAGTTTTTTAGGGATTGGGGATACGCAGTATTTT	CASSFLGIGDTQYF
TRBD2	TRBV10-2	TRBJ2-1	once	TGCGCCAGCAGTACTAGCGGGAGAAGCAATGAGCAGTTCTTC	CASSTSGRSNEQFF
.	TRBV5-1	TRBJ1-5	.	TGCGCCAGCAGCCAGGGCCCTCCGGGTCAGCCCCAGCATTTT	CASSQGPPGQPQHF
.	TRBV6-1	TRBJ2-3	.	TGTGCCAGCAGTCTGGCGAAAACCAGCGGGCTCACAGATACGCAGTATTTT	CASSLAKTSGLTDTQYF
.	TRBV7-9	TRBJ2-2	few	TGTGCCAGCAGCTTGGAGAACACCGGGGAGCTGTTTTTT	CASSLENTGELFF
.	TRBV9	TRBJ2-3	.	TGTGCCAGCAGCCCAGTACCGGGAGATACGCAGTATTTT	CASSPVPGDTQYF
.	TRBV6-5	TRBJ2-1	.	TGTGCCAGCAGGGCCACTAGCAGCTCCTACAATGAGCAGTTCTTC	CASRATSSSYNEQFF
.	TRBV29-1	TRBJ2-7	.	TGCAGCGTAACTAGACCGGGACACTCTTCAAGGGAGCAGTACTTC	CSVTRPGHSSREQYF
.	TRBV6-5	TRBJ1-6	.	TGTGCCAGCAGTTACCCTGGGGATAATTCACCCCTCCACTTT	CASSYPGDNSPLHF
.	TRBV3-1	TRBJ2-2	.	TGTGCCAGCAGCCGACTAATCTCCGGGGAGCTGTTTTTT	CASSRLISGELFF
TRBD2	TRBV2	TRBJ2-7	.	TGTGCCAGCACTAGCGGAACCTACGAGCAGTACTTC	CASTSGTYEQYF
TRBD1	TRBV7-8	TRBJ1-2	.	TGTGCCAGCAGCTCCCTTTGGGACAGGACCTTCTATGGCTACACCTTC	CASSSLWDRTFYGYTF
.	TRBV5-6	TRBJ2-4	.	TGTGCCAGCAGCCGGGCCCTAGCCAAAAACATTCAGTACTTC	CASSRALAKNIQYF
.	TRBV6-5	TRBJ1-2	once	TGTGCCATCAAAGGGGGTCTCCATGGCTACACCTTC	CAIKGGLHGYTF
TRBD2	TRBV20-1	TRBJ2-3	.	TGCAGTGCTAGAGATCTGGCGGGAGTAGGAAAGAAAGATACGCAGTATTTT	CSARDLAGVGKKDTQYF
.	TRBV13	TRBJ1-1	.	TGTGCCAGCAGCTTGATCGGGGGTAGGAACACTGAAGCTTTCTTT	CASSLIGGRNTEAFF
.	TRBV20-1	TRBJ1-1	.	TGCAGTGCCCCCTGGGGCCCTGAAGCTTTCTTT	CSAPWGPEAFF
.	TRBV2	TRBJ2-1	.	TGTGCCAGCACTCCCAATCGGATCGAGCAGTTCTTC	CASTPNRIEQFF
.	TRBV27	TRBJ2-7	.	TGTGCCAGCAGTTTCGGACCGGAGAGCTACCAGCAGTACTTC	CASSFGPESYQQYF